This T cell receptor (beta chain) was sequenced for a study of blood T cell repertoires in COVID-19. Overall study: Sites across the United States, Italy and Spain contributed samples from acute and convalescent COVID-19.

Repertoires were generated with immunoSEQ multiplex PCR, while TCRdb's copy carries only in-frame clones and drops some. The data show over 300,000 clones, more than 70% seen once. CDR3 size: 15 residues. The V end was cut by 0 bases, the J end by 4 bases, with 12 bases between. CDR1 and CDR2 (germline): SNHLY, FYNNEI. The chain is built from TRBV2 and TRBJ1-1; D perhaps matches TRBD1 (5 bases). The TCR was taken from a man aged 18 to 29 who had recovered from COVID-19. Sequenced input: peripheral blood. The CDR3 spells CASSEALQGSTEAFF. The CDR3 coding sequence is TGTGCCAGCAGTGAAGCGCTTCAGGGAAGCACTGAAGCTTTCTTT.